A single sample is the source of the 22 T cell receptor beta chains below, sequenced in a study of T cells in Graves' hyperthyroidism and ophthalmopathy. Amplification yielded TCR beta CDR3 regions, with RNA transcripts as the source. With the HTBI primer set, the TCR CDR3 went through a first round of RT-PCR. TCRdb reanalysed the multiplex PCR reads using MiXCR and keeps one entry per CDR3 protein. The sample carries about 560,000 distinct CDR3 sequences, roughly a sixth recorded once. The sample comprised blood. These receptors originate from a woman aged 18 to 35 with Graves' hyperthyroidism.

This clonotype was recorded many times. The V gene is TRBV12-3 or TRBV12-4, the J gene TRBJ2-1; D may correspond to TRBD1 or TRBD2 (5 bases each). There are 16 residues in the CDR3. Trimming removed 7 bases at V and 0 bases at J, with 16 bases between. CDR3 amino acids: CASILTGTSSYNEQFF. CDR3 nucleotide sequence: TGTGCCAGCATACTGACCGGGACGAGCTCCTACAATGAGCAGTTCTTC.

V is TRBV7-8 and J is TRBJ1-2; 7 bases match TRBD1. V trimming: 3 bases; J trimming: 4 bases; junction bases outside the gene matches: 8. CDR3 length equals 15 residues. Per germline, CDR1 SGHVS and CDR2 FQNEAQ. The DNA for the CDR3 is TGTGCCAGCAGCTTGACAAGGGACAGCCCCTATGGCTACACCTTC. As protein: CASSLTRDSPYGYTF.

The table lists this clonotype with many counts. The gene calls are TRBV12-3 or TRBV12-4 and TRBJ1-6; the match to TRBD1 covers 8 bases. This CDR3 region has 15 residues. V dropped 4 bases and J dropped 7; count of bases not matched to a gene: 6. This chain's CDR3 is CASSSNTGGNSPLHF. CDR3 in DNA: TGTGCCAGCAGTTCGAACACAGGGGGGAATTCACCCCTCCACTTT.

V is TRBV20-1 and J is TRBJ2-1; D is ambiguous. Trimming took off 6 bases at V and 2 bases at J, with 11 bases between the two ends. Germline loops: CDR1 DFQATT, CDR2 SNEGSKA (reference sequence). The CDR3 has 13 amino acids. The CDR3 bases are TGCAGTGCAATGGGCCTAACCTACAATGAGCAGTTCTTC. Encoded protein: CSAMGLTYNEQFF.

This clonotype was picked up many times. The V gene is TRBV30, the J gene TRBJ1-5, with 7 bases that match TRBD1. The ends lost 2 bases at V and 5 bases at J; junction bases unmatched: 6. CDR1 and CDR2 (germline): GTSNPN, SVGIG (reference sequence). CDR3 length equals 14 residues. CDR3 sequence: CAWSQDRRYQPQHF. CDR3 nucleotide sequence: TGTGCCTGGAGTCAGGACAGGAGATATCAGCCCCAGCATTTT.

This chain connects TRBV9 to TRBJ2-7, with D possibly matching TRBD1 (6 bases). V lost 0 bases to trimming and J lost 0 bases, with 10 bases between them. The CDR3 is 15 residues long. Germline V gives CDR1 SGDLS, CDR2 YYNGEE. CDR3 in DNA: TGTGCCAGCAGCGTAGATCCAGGGGCCTCCTACGAGCAGTACTTC. Protein: CASSVDPGASYEQYF.

The chain joins TRBV7-9 to TRBJ1-2; TRBD1 matches at 10 bases. CDR3 size: 14 residues. J lost 8 bases, V lost 4 bases, and 7 bases had no gene match. Germline lookup yields CDR1 SEHNR and CDR2 FQNEAQ (reference sequence). The CDR3 DNA reads as TGTGCCAGCAGCTCTGGACAGGGGGATGGCGGCTACACCTTC. Translating it yields CASSSGQGDGGYTF.

The rearrangement links TRBV30 to TRBJ2-7; 7 bases map to TRBD1. The CDR3 has 15 amino acids. V was pared by 2 bases and J by 0 bases, with 7 bases of the junction left unmatched. Germline V gene data show CDR1 as GTSNPN and CDR2 as SVGIG (reference sequence). The CDR3 protein is CAWSHQGVPSYEQYF. In DNA form, the CDR3 reads TGTGCCTGGAGTCACCAGGGGGTCCCCTCCTACGAGCAGTACTTC.

This clonotype has a count of ten or more. The rearrangement joins TRBV12-3 or TRBV12-4 to TRBJ1-1; D remains ambiguous. Trimming removed 6 bases from V and 5 bases from J, with 10 bases in between. This CDR3 has 12 residues. CDR3 nucleotide sequence: TGTGCCAGCAGCCCCGTGGATACTGAAGCTTTCTTT. Protein: CASSPVDTEAFF.

This clonotype was counted at least ten times. The genes are TRBV5-1 and TRBJ2-1; 11 nucleotides line up with TRBD1. CDR1 and CDR2 (germline): SGHRS, YFSETQ. The junction had 9 bases not matched to a gene; V was cut back by 4 bases and J by 6 bases. The length of the CDR3 is 16 residues. The chain's CDR3 is CASSRGQGALGNEQFF. CDR3 nucleotides: TGCGCCAGCAGCAGAGGACAGGGGGCGCTTGGCAATGAGCAGTTCTTC.

Comments on this clonotype: Likely a read error: the CDR3 ends without its conserved phenylalanine or tryptophan. The chain employs TRBV9 and TRBJ1-1; maybe TRBD1 (5 bases). Trimming removed 1 base at V and 1 base at J, with 17 bases between. The CDR3 sequence is 17 residues long. CDR1 is SGDLS, CDR2 YYNGEE, per germline. The CDR3 here is CASSVSGDSLRNTEAFI. The CDR3 DNA reads TGTGCCAGCAGCGTAAGTGGAGACAGTTTGCGGAACACTGAAGCTTTCATT.

This clonotype was counted a few times. The chain combines TRBV6-2 or TRBV6-3 with TRBJ2-1, with 12 bases identical to TRBD2. With 6 bases clipped from V and 2 bases from J, the junction kept 5 bases outside the gene matches. This CDR3 has 16 residues. Germline loops: CDR1 MNHEY, CDR2 SVGEGT. The CDR3, as DNA: TGTGCCAGCAGGACTAGCGGGGGTCCGACCTACAATGAGCAGTTCTTC. Protein product: CASRTSGGPTYNEQFF.

The rearrangement uses TRBV11-2 and TRBJ1-2; the match to TRBD1 covers 7 bases. The germline V gene has CDR1 SGHAT and CDR2 FQNNGV. The V segment lost 2 bases and the J segment 6 bases; nucleotides outside the gene matches: 6. This CDR3 is built from 14 residues. CDR3 region: CASSLKGGANGYTF. Here the CDR3 DNA reads TGTGCCAGCAGCTTAAAAGGGGGCGCCAATGGCTACACCTTC.

The sample holds a few counts of this clonotype. The gene calls are TRBV20-1 and TRBJ1-2; tentatively, D is TRBD1 (5 bases). CDR1 is DFQATT, CDR2 SNEGSKA, per germline (reference sequence). There are 13 residues in the CDR3. Trimming took 8 bases from V and 4 from J, leaving 17 bases between them. The DNA for the CDR3 is TGCAGTACGATACAATTAGGGACCTATGGCTACACCTTC. Residues: CSTIQLGTYGYTF.

CDR3 DNA sequence: TGTGCCAGCAGTTTACTTCCCCCTCTTCAGACCCAGTACTTC. Amino acid sequence: CASSLLPPLQTQYF. This chain links TRBV12-3 or TRBV12-4 with TRBJ2-5, with D unresolved. This CDR3 has 14 residues. V lost 2 bases to trimming and J lost 6 bases, with 13 bases between them.

This clonotype was picked up many times. The chain recombines TRBV7-9 with TRBJ2-3; tentatively, D is TRBD2 (6 bases). The V end lost 1 base, the J end lost 5 bases, and 19 bases lay between the germline ends. The germline V gene has CDR1 SEHNR and CDR2 FQNEAQ (reference sequence). The CDR3 runs to 17 residues. The chain's CDR3 is CASSLEFTEGLGDTQYF. The CDR3 DNA reads TGTGCCAGCAGCTTAGAATTTACGGAGGGCCTGGGAGATACGCAGTATTTT.

This clonotype was counted at least ten times. The rearrangement links TRBV2 to TRBJ1-2; D possibly corresponds to TRBD1 (6 bases). Germline V gives CDR1 SNHLY, CDR2 FYNNEI. CDR3 length: 14 residues. V lost 2 bases and J 4 bases, leaving 11 bases between the germline ends. CDR3 sequence: CASSEWGQGYGYTF. The CDR3 DNA is TGTGCCAGCAGTGAATGGGGGCAGGGCTATGGCTACACCTTC.

With respect to this clonotype: A read error may be the cause here, since a much bigger clone is one base away. The rearrangement joins TRBV3-1 to TRBJ2-7; perhaps TRBD1 as D (6 bases). Per germline, CDR1 LGHDT and CDR2 YNNKEL (reference sequence). This CDR3 is 13 amino acids long. CDR3 in amino acids: CVSSPQGYYEQYF. CDR3 bases: TGTGTCAGCAGCCCACAGGGATACTACGAGCAGTACTTC.

The V and J genes are TRBV7-9 and TRBJ2-5; no clear D. The CDR3 length is 11 residues. Trimming pared 6 bases from V and 5 bases from J, leaving 7 bases between. Germline lookup yields CDR1 SEHNR and CDR2 FQNEAQ (reference sequence). The DNA of the CDR3 is TGTGCCAGCAGTATAGCTGAGACCCAGTACTTC. This sequence encodes CASSIAETQYF.

This clonotype appeared many times. V usage is TRBV6-1 and J usage is TRBJ2-3; TRBD1 agrees at 9 bases. V was clipped by 5 bases and J by 5 bases; unmatched bases: 11. Germline V gene data show CDR1 as MNHNS and CDR2 as SASEGT. The CDR3 covers 16 residues. The CDR3 nucleotides read TGTGCCAGCAGTTACCCCACTGGACAGGGGAGAGATACGCAGTATTTT. The encoded protein is CASSYPTGQGRDTQYF.

Remarks on this clonotype: Just one base apart from a much larger clone, this may be a read error. This rearrangement joins TRBV2 to TRBJ1-3; weak D call: TRBD1 (6 bases). Germline CDR1 SNHLY, CDR2 FYNNEI. The CDR3 loop spans 16 amino acids. The CDR3: CASKGWGARSGNTRYF. The CDR3 bases are TGTGCCAGCAAGGGATGGGGGGCACGCTCTGGAAACACCAGATATTTT.

V and J are TRBV19 and TRBJ2-1, with 12 nucleotides matching TRBD1. Trimming at V came to 1 base and at J to 10 bases, leaving 5 bases not matched to a gene. This CDR3 contains 15 residues. In germline, CDR1 is LNHDA, CDR2 SQIVND (reference sequence). The CDR3 spells CASSIVGTGGQEQFF. DNA for the CDR3: TGTGCCAGTAGTATAGTCGGGACAGGGGGCCAGGAGCAGTTCTTC.